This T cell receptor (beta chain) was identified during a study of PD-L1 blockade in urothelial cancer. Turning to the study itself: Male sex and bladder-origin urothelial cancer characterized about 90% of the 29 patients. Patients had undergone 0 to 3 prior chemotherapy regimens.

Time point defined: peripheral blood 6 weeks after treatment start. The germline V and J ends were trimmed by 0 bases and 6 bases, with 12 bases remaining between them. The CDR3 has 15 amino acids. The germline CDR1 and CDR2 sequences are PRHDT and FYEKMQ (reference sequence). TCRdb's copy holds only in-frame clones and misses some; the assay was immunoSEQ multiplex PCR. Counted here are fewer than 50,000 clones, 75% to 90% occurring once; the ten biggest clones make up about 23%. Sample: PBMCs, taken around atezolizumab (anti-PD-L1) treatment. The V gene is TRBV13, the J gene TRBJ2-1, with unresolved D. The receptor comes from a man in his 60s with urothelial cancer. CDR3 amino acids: CASSLGQIGFNEQFF. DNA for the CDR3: TGTGCCAGCAGCTTAGGACAGATTGGGTTCAATGAGCAGTTCTTC.